This T cell receptor beta chain originates from a study of early T cells in non-severe SARS-CoV-2 infection. Overall study: Alpha and beta chains were unpaired, from unsorted whole-blood bulk RNA.

Concerning this clonotype itself: Its specificity is not known.

The study, taken as a whole, reports: VDJdb-based annotation leaned toward anti-spike CD8 responses and missed private and CD4 specificities.

The library protocol tagged individual cDNA molecules with unique molecular identifiers. TCRdb reprocessed the 5' RACE reads with MiXCR, giving one entry per CDR3 protein. The data show about 92,000 distinct CDR3 sequences, roughly 14% seen once. The receptor was isolated from an adult who was a healthcare worker with PCR-confirmed SARS-CoV-2 infection or an uninfected control (not recorded which). Sample: whole blood.

CDR3 in amino acids: CASRTKNIQYF. CDR3 DNA: TGTGCCAGCAGAACCAAAAACATTCAGTACTTC. The chain has TRBV12-3 or TRBV12-4 and TRBJ2-4; no firm D call. The CDR3 runs to 11 residues. Trimming cost V 6 bases and J 2 bases, with 2 bases left between them.